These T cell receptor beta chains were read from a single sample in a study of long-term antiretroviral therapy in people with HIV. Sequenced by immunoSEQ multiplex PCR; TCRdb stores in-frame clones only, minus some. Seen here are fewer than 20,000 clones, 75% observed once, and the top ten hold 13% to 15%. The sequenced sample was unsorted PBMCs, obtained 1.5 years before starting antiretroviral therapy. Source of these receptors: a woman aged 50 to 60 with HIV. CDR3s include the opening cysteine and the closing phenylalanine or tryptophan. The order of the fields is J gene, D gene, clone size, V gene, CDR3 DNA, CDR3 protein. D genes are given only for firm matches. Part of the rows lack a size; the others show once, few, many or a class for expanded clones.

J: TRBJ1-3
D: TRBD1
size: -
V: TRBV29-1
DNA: TGCAGCGTTGAAAAATTCACAGGGGCTTCTGGAAACACCATATATTTT
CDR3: CSVEKFTGASGNTIYF

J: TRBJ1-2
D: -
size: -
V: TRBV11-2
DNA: TGTGCCAGCAGCTTCATCGCCAGGGAATCGGATGGCTACACCTTC
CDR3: CASSFIARESDGYTF

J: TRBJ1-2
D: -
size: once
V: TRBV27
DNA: TGTGCCAGCAGTCCGCATCTGGAATATGGCTACACCTTC
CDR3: CASSPHLEYGYTF

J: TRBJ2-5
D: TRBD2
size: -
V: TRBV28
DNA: TGTGCCGCGGGGGCCCTCGGGACTAGCGGAGAGACCCAGTACTTC
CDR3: CAAGALGTSGETQYF

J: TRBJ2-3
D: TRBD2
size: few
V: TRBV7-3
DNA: TGTGCCAGCAGCAGCGGGGGGGCCATGACAGATACGCAGTATTTT
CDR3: CASSSGGAMTDTQYF

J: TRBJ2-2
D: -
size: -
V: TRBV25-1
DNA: TGTGCCAGCAGTCTTAGTGTCGCCGGGGAGCTGTTTTTT
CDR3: CASSLSVAGELFF

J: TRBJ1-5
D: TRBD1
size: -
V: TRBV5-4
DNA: TGTGCCAGCAGCTTGGACAGGGGGGGAATTAATAGCAATCAGCCCCAGCATTTT
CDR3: CASSLDRGGINSNQPQHF

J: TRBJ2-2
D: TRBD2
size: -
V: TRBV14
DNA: TGTGCCAGCAGCCAGCGTAGCGGGGGGGCCTCCGGGGAGCTGTTTTTT
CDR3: CASSQRSGGASGELFF

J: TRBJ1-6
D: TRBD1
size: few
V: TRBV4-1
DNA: TGCGCCAGCAGACAAGGGGGACAGGGGAGCTCCTATAATTCACCCCTCCACTTT
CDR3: CASRQGGQGSSYNSPLHF

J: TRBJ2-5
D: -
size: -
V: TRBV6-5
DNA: TGTGCCAGCAGTTACTCGAAGACCCAGTACTTC
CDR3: CASSYSKTQYF

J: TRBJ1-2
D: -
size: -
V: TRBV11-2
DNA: TGTGCCAGCAGCTCCTTCCGGGGGGGTGGCTACACCTTC
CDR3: CASSSFRGGGYTF

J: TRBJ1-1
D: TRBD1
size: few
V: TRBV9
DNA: TGTGCCAGCAGCTTTACAGGGGCGGACACTGAAGCTTTCTTT
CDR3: CASSFTGADTEAFF

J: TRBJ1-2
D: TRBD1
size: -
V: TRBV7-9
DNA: TGTGCCAGCAGCTCGGACTGGACAGGGGCTGGCTACACCTTC
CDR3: CASSSDWTGAGYTF

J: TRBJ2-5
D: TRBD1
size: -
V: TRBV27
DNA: TGTGCCAGCAGAAACTCACACCCCGGACAGGGCAAGGAGACCCAGTACTTC
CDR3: CASRNSHPGQGKETQYF

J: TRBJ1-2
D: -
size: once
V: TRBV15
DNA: TGTGCCACCAGCAGAGATAGTGGGCAGGGGAATGGCTACACCTTC
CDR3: CATSRDSGQGNGYTF

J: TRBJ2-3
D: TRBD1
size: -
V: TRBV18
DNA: TGTGCCAGCTCAAGACCGACAGGGGCTAGCACAGATACGCAGTATTTT
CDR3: CASSRPTGASTDTQYF

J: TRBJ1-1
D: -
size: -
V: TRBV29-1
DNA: TGCAGCGAACGTACAGGGTTGAACACTGAAGCTTTCTTT
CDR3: CSERTGLNTEAFF

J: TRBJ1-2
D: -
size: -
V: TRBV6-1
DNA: TGTGCCAGCAGTGAAGTTAGGGCAAACTATGGCTACACCTTC
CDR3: CASSEVRANYGYTF

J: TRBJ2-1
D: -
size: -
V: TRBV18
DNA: TGTGCCAGCTCACATTCGGGGACCCCATCGAACAATGAGCAGTTCTTC
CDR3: CASSHSGTPSNNEQFF

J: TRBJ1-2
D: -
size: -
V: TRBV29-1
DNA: TGCAGCGTTGAAGATCAAGGACAGTTCTATGGCTACACCTTC
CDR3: CSVEDQGQFYGYTF

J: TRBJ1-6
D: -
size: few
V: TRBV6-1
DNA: TGTGCCAGCAGTGAGGTCAGGGGTACTTCACCCCTCCACTTT
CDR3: CASSEVRGTSPLHF

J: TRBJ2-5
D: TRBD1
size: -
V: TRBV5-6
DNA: TGTGCCAGCAGCTACAGGGGTGGGAAAGGAGAGACCCAGTACTTC
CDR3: CASSYRGGKGETQYF

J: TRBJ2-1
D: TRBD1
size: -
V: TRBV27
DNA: TGTGCCAGCACCGGACAGGGGGCCTACAATGAGCAGTTCTTC
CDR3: CASTGQGAYNEQFF

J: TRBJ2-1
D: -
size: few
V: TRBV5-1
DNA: TGCGCCAGCAGGTGGGGGAGCAATGAGCAGTTCTTC
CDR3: CASRWGSNEQFF

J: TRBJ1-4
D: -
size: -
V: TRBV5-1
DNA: TGCGCCAGCAGCTTCGGACCCTCGGAAAAACTGTTTTTT
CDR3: CASSFGPSEKLFF

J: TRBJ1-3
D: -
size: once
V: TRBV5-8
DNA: TGTGCCAGCAGCCGAGCCTCTGGAAACACCATATATTTT
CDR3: CASSRASGNTIYF

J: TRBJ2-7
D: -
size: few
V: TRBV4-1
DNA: TGCGCCAGCAGCCAAGGTTATCTGGTGGAGATCTACGAGCAGTACTTC
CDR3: CASSQGYLVEIYEQYF

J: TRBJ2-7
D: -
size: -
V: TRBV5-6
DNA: TGTGCCAGCAGCTTTGTGGACTCCTACGAGCAGTACTTC
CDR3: CASSFVDSYEQYF

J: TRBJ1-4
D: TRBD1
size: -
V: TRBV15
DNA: TGTGCCACCAGCAGAGACAGGGGGAATGAAAAACTGTTTTTT
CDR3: CATSRDRGNEKLFF

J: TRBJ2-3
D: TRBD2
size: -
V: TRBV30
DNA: TGTGCCTGGAGTGTGGGGCGGGGGGAGACAGATACGCAGTATTTT
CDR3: CAWSVGRGETDTQYF

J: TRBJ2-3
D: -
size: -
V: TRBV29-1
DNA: TGCAGCGTTGAATCCAGCACAGATACGCAGTATTTT
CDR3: CSVESSTDTQYF

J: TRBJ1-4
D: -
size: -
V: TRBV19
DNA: TGTGCCAGTAGTCCACGAGTGGAGGCAGTAAATGAAAAACTGTTTTTT
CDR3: CASSPRVEAVNEKLFF

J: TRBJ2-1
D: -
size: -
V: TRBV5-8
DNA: TGTGCCAGCAGCCCCGACGGATACTCCTACAATGAGCAGTTCTTC
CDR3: CASSPDGYSYNEQFF

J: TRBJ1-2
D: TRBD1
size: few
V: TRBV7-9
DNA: TGTGCCAGCAGCCCAGGGGGCGGCGGTGGCTACACCTTC
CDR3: CASSPGGGGGYTF

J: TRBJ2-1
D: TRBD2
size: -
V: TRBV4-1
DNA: TGCGCCAGCAGCCAACCGGCAGCGGGGGCCCTTAACTACAATGAGCAGTTCTTC
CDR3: CASSQPAAGALNYNEQFF

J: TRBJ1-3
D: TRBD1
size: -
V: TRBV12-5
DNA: TGTGCTAGTGGTTTGGCCGCCGGGACAGGGGGCCCATCATCCTCTGGAAACACCATATATTTT
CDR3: CASGLAAGTGGPSSSGNTIYF